This record covers a single T cell receptor (beta chain). Its antigen is as yet unknown. This table comes from immunoSEQ multiplex PCR, and its TCRdb copy is limited to in-frame clones, with some not included. The repertoire holds about 49,000 clones, with more than 60% as singletons. The record originates from a study of T cell responses to AZD1222 COVID-19 vaccine. The study's findings and limits: Spike-specific TCR breadth and depth grew following two AZD1222 doses. The donor group comprised mostly white British people and more females; the analysis possibly underestimated clonal diversity.

The germline V gene has CDR1 SEHNR and CDR2 FQNEAQ (reference sequence). The CDR3 is 13 residues long. Trimming shortened V by 3 bases and J by 5 bases, and 7 bases separated the two germline ends. The TCR sequence derives from an adult in good health. The V gene is TRBV7-9, the J gene TRBJ1-4; D gene ambiguous. Source: peripheral blood, taken on day 0 of MenACWY control vaccination. Here the CDR3 reads CASSFRLNEKLFF. The CDR3 DNA follows: TGTGCCAGCAGCTTTCGGCTCAATGAAAAACTGTTTTTT.